This passage covers 9 T cell receptor beta chains from one sample sequenced in a study of cytomegalovirus exposure and HLA in healthy donors. The PCR was carried out with 60 Vbeta primers and 13 Jbeta primers. The repertoire was sequenced with immunoSEQ multiplex PCR; TCRdb's copy has only in-frame clones and lacks some. This specimen shows 100,000 to 150,000 clones; the ten leading clones hold around 1.6%. The material sequenced was PBMCs. The receptors shown here come from a woman aged 35 to 49 in good health and CMV-seropositive.

This chain's CDR3 is CASSLEPGETQYF. The CDR3 nucleotides read TGCGCCAGCAGCTTGGAACCGGGAGAGACCCAGTACTTC. The chain carries TRBV5-1 and TRBJ2-5; D gene unclear. Trimming left V 0 bases short and J 4 bases short, with 7 bases between. The length of the CDR3 is 13 residues. Germline CDR1 is SGHRS and CDR2 is YFSETQ. The variable domain in full, with the rest retrieved from reference TRBV5-1 and TRBJ2-5, is KAGVTQTPRYLIKTRGQQVTLSCSPISGHRSVSWYQQTPGQGLQFLFEYFSETQRNKGNFPGRFSGRQFSNSRSEMNVSTLELGDSALYLCASSLEPGETQYFGPGTRLLVL.

The chain employs TRBV18 and TRBJ2-7; D is perhaps TRBD2 (5 bases). The length of the CDR3 is 12 residues. The V gene lost 6 bases and the J gene lost 4 bases, with 10 bases spanning the gap. The germline V gene encodes CDR1 KGHSH and CDR2 LQKENI. The CDR3 nucleotides are TGTGCCAGCTCGAGAGGGAGTTACGAGCAGTACTTC. The encoded protein is CASSRGSYEQYF. The entire variable domain, with the rest obtained from reference TRBV18 and TRBJ2-7, is as follows: NAGVMQNPRHLVRRRGQEARLRCSPMKGHSHVYWYRQLPEEGLKFMVYLQKENIIDESGMPKERFSAEFPKEGPSILRIQQVVRGDSAAYFCASSRGSYEQYFGPGTRLTVT.

The V gene is TRBV2, the J gene TRBJ1-3; unclear D gene. Germline CDR1 and CDR2: SNHLY and FYNNEI. Trimming removed 6 bases at V and 7 bases at J, with 4 bases between. The CDR3 loop spans 10 amino acids. CDR3 protein: CASRANTIYF. The CDR3 bases are TGTGCCAGCAGGGCCAACACCATATATTTT.

The V and J genes are TRBV5-1 and TRBJ1-4; D might be TRBD1 (6 bases). V lost 4 bases and J 0 bases, leaving 10 bases between the germline ends. The CDR3 is made up of 15 amino acids. Germline loops: CDR1 SGHRS, CDR2 YFSETQ. The CDR3 nucleotides are TGCGCCAGCAGCGCACGACAGGCAACTAATGAAAAACTGTTTTTT. Its protein product is CASSARQATNEKLFF.

The genes are TRBV18 and TRBJ1-1, with 10 bases identical to TRBD1. The CDR3 length is 16 residues. CDR1 and CDR2 (germline): KGHSH, LQKENI. The ends lost 1 base at V and 4 bases at J; junction bases unmatched: 6. CDR3 coding DNA: TGTGCCAGCTCACCACTTTCTCGGACAGGGGGCACTGAAGCTTTCTTT. This encodes CASSPLSRTGGTEAFF.

The CDR3 DNA reads as TGTGCCATCAATCGGGAGAGCACAGATACGCAGTATTTT. The encoded protein is CAINRESTDTQYF. The chain has TRBV10-3 and TRBJ2-3; D possibly corresponds to TRBD2 (6 bases). This CDR3 comprises 13 residues. Germline lookup yields CDR1 ENHRY and CDR2 SYGVKD. The ends were cut back, 7 bases at V and 0 bases at J, with 8 bases in the middle.

The CDR3 sequence is CASSLGGRKTEAFF. In DNA, the CDR3 is TGTGCCAGCAGTTTGGGGGGGCGGAAAACTGAAGCTTTCTTT. The rearrangement uses TRBV6-6 and TRBJ1-1, with D maybe TRBD1 (6 bases). CDR3 length equals 14 residues. Germline V gives CDR1 MNHNY, CDR2 SVGAGI (reference sequence). Between the trimmed V and J ends, which lost 4 bases and 5 bases, there was a span of 14 bases.

This rearrangement joins TRBV7-6 to TRBJ2-1; 7 bases line up with TRBD2. Germline trimming cut 0 bases from V and 10 bases from J; bases unmatched to any gene: 0. CDR3 size: 12 residues. The V gene's germline CDR1 is SGHVS and CDR2 FNYEAQ. CDR3 DNA sequence: TGTGCCAGCAGCTTAGCGGGGGGGGAGCAGTTCTTC. As protein: CASSLAGGEQFF.

The chain couples TRBV18 to TRBJ1-5; TRBD1 might be the D (5 bases). V lost 1 base to trimming and J lost 0 bases, with 10 bases between them. CDR1 and CDR2 from the germline V gene are KGHSH and LQKENI. This CDR3 spans 16 amino acids. The CDR3 nucleotides are TGTGCCAGCTCACCACGGGGGGGAGATAGCAATCAGCCCCAGCATTTT. Amino acids: CASSPRGGDSNQPQHF.